This passage covers 27 T cell receptor beta chains from one sample sequenced in a study of identical twins. Using its own MiXCR run on the 5' RACE reads, TCRdb lists one record per CDR3 protein. Of about 260,000 distinct CDR3 sequences in the sample, approximately 7% are singletons; the top ten hold around 3.4%. The sample also formed part of further work on yellow fever vaccine responses in identical twins.

Sequencing input: memory (CD45RO+) T cells sorted from blood. These receptor sequences come from a woman aged 18 to 35 in good health.

The sample holds a few counts of this clonotype. This chain connects TRBV15 to TRBJ1-1; TRBD1 agrees at 7 bases. The J segment lost 11 bases and the V segment lost 0 bases, leaving 6 bases of the junction unmatched. CDR1 LNHNV and CDR2 YYDKDF come from the germline V gene (reference sequence). The length of the CDR3 is 13 residues. The CDR3 DNA reads TGTGCCACCAGCAGAGAAGAAGGACAGGTGGCTTTCTTT. It yields the protein CATSREEGQVAFF.

This clonotype was recorded many times. The gene calls are TRBV5-1 and TRBJ2-5; 7 nucleotides agree with TRBD2. The CDR3 loop spans 15 amino acids. CDR1 and CDR2 from the germline V gene are SGHRS and YFSETQ. The ends lost 4 bases at V and 1 base at J; junction bases unmatched: 7. The CDR3 sequence is CASSQASGTQETQYF. CDR3 nucleotide sequence: TGCGCCAGCAGCCAGGCTAGCGGAACCCAAGAGACCCAGTACTTC.

This sequence joins TRBV6-1 and TRBJ2-7; 10 bases are a match to TRBD2. The CDR3 is 16 amino acids. V lost 6 bases and J lost 2; bases outside the gene matches: 10. The V gene's germline CDR1 is MNHNS and CDR2 SASEGT. CDR3 coding DNA: TGTGCCAGCAGGTCCCCCGGGACTAGCGCGGCCTACGAGCAGTACTTC. This sequence encodes CASRSPGTSAAYEQYF.

This clonotype was counted many times. The rearrangement uses TRBV6-1 and TRBJ1-5; possible D gene TRBD1, 5 bases. Germline CDR1 reads MNHNS; CDR2 reads SASEGT. This CDR3 contains 18 residues. The V end lost 4 bases, the J end lost 1 base, and 20 bases lay between the germline ends. CDR3 sequence: CASSGTGTAAGSNQPQHF. DNA of the CDR3: TGTGCCAGCAGTGGAACCGGGACCGCGGCTGGGAGCAATCAGCCCCAGCATTTT.

This sequence joins TRBV19 and TRBJ1-2, with D unresolved. CDR3 length equals 13 residues. The V end lost 3 bases, the J end lost 5 bases, and 10 bases lay between the germline ends. Germline CDR1 reads LNHDA; CDR2 reads SQIVND (reference sequence). In DNA, the CDR3 is TGTGCCAGTAGTATGTTGACCTATTATGGCTACACCTTC. This codes for CASSMLTYYGYTF.

This clonotype was seen repeatedly, ten times or more. The genes are TRBV12-3 or TRBV12-4 and TRBJ1-1, with a tentative D call TRBD1 (5 bases). Between the trimmed V and J ends, which lost 6 bases and 6 bases, there was a span of 14 bases. CDR3 length: 13 residues. The CDR3 protein is CASRVLRGAEAFF. CDR3 DNA: TGTGCCAGCAGGGTCCTTCGGGGCGCTGAAGCTTTCTTT.

This clonotype was observed at least ten times. This sequence joins TRBV5-1 and TRBJ2-2; TRBD1 aligns across 7 bases. The CDR3 consists of 18 residues. V shed 4 bases and J 2 bases; nucleotides not matched to a gene: 14. Germline loops: CDR1 SGHRS, CDR2 YFSETQ. CDR3 sequence reads: CASSTGTDRPKNTGELFF. CDR3 in DNA: TGCGCCAGCAGCACCGGGACAGACCGCCCTAAAAACACCGGGGAGCTGTTTTTT.

This clonotype was observed at least ten times. The chain is built from TRBV6-1 and TRBJ1-1; no firm D call. Germline lookup yields CDR1 MNHNS and CDR2 SASEGT. V gave up 5 bases and J gave up 0 bases, with 7 bases separating them. CDR3 size: 13 residues. Written as DNA, the CDR3 is TGTGCCAGCAGTCAACACATGAACACTGAAGCTTTCTTT. Residues: CASSQHMNTEAFF.

This clonotype was found a few times. The rearrangement links TRBV21-1 to TRBJ2-2; TRBD2, the table's D call, lacks a check against the DNA. TRBV21-1 corresponds to a pseudogene. The CDR3 has 19 amino acids. CDR3: CASSKIRTSGGANTGELFF. CDR3 sequence (DNA): TGTGCCAGCAGCAAAATCCGGACTAGCGGGGGGGCGAACACCGGGGAGCTGTTTTTT.

CDR3 amino acids: CASTRGVYNEQFF. The CDR3 DNA follows: TGTGCCAGCACTAGGGGAGTCTACAATGAGCAGTTCTTC. V usage is TRBV7-9 and J usage is TRBJ2-1; D is possibly TRBD1 or TRBD2 (5 bases each). Per germline, CDR1 SEHNR and CDR2 FQNEAQ (reference sequence). The CDR3 contains 13 residues. V dropped 7 bases and J dropped 3 bases, with 10 bases sitting between them.

This clonotype was recorded a few times. This rearrangement joins TRBV10-3 to TRBJ1-2; 7 nucleotides match TRBD1. This CDR3 comprises 15 residues. The germline V gene encodes CDR1 ENHRY and CDR2 SYGVKD. Unmatched junction bases numbered 8, after V lost 5 bases and J lost 2 bases. CDR3 DNA: TGTGCCATCAGTCCCGCCGGGACAGCCAACTATGGCTACACCTTC. Translation gives CAISPAGTANYGYTF.

This clonotype was seen repeatedly, ten times or more. The CDR3 DNA is TGCGCCAGCAGCCAAGCTGAGGCTTGGCCCCAGCATTTT. Translation gives CASSQAEAWPQHF. The chain has TRBV4-1 and TRBJ1-5; D gene ambiguous. Germline CDR1 is MGHRA and CDR2 is YSYEKL. This CDR3 is built from 13 residues. Trimming pared 1 base from V and 9 bases from J, leaving 10 bases between.

The V gene is TRBV27, the J gene TRBJ2-5; D unclear. Trimming took off 5 bases at V and 6 bases at J, with 10 bases between the two ends. The CDR3 extends over 12 amino acids. The germline V gene has CDR1 MNHEY and CDR2 SMNVEV (reference sequence). DNA for the CDR3: TGTGCCAGCAGTCCCCGTGGTCAGACCCAGTACTTC. This codes for CASSPRGQTQYF.

This clonotype has more than one count but fewer than ten. This chain uses TRBV5-1 with TRBJ1-3; D not resolved. The V gene lost 4 bases and the J gene lost 1 base, with 9 bases spanning the gap. This CDR3 spans 14 amino acids. In germline, CDR1 is SGHRS, CDR2 YFSETQ. The CDR3 sequence: CASSASWSGNTIYF. In DNA form, the CDR3 reads TGCGCCAGCAGCGCCTCGTGGTCTGGAAACACCATATATTTT. Based on the CDR3 plus reference TRBV5-1 and TRBJ1-3, the full variable domain is KAGVTQTPRYLIKTRGQQVTLSCSPISGHRSVSWYQQTPGQGLQFLFEYFSETQRNKGNFPGRFSGRQFSNSRSEMNVSTLELGDSALYLCASSASWSGNTIYFGEGSWLTVV.

This clonotype appeared a few times. This chain links TRBV5-1 with TRBJ2-1; 15 bases are a match to TRBD2. Germline V lookup: CDR1 SGHRS, CDR2 YFSETQ. Trimming took 0 bases from V and 4 from J; bases not matched to a gene: 5. This CDR3 spans 18 amino acids. The CDR3 DNA reads as TGCGCCAGCAGCTTGGCCAGAGGGACTAGCGGGAGGTACAATGAGCAGTTCTTC. Protein sequence: CASSLARGTSGRYNEQFF.

V usage is TRBV12-1 and J usage is TRBJ2-1; the table's TRBD2 call for D was not verified on the DNA. TRBV12-1 is assigned pseudogene status. There are 17 residues in the CDR3. Written as DNA, the CDR3 is TGTGCCAGCAGAGACGAGCGGGGAAGGAGGGGATACAATGAGCAGTTCTTC. Amino acid sequence: CASRDERGRRGYNEQFF.

This chain uses TRBV6-1 with TRBJ2-5, with 14 bases fitting TRBD2. The CDR3 runs to 16 residues. The V gene end was trimmed by 5 bases and the J gene end by 1 base; junction bases not matched to a gene: 3. CDR1 MNHNS and CDR2 SASEGT come from the germline V gene. In nucleotides, the CDR3 is TGTGCCAGCAGTCGACTAGCGGGGGGGCCCCAAGAGACCCAGTACTTC. It translates to CASSRLAGGPQETQYF.

The chain is built from TRBV9 and TRBJ2-2; 8 positions match TRBD2. The CDR3 spans 16 residues. Looked up from germline, CDR1 is SGDLS and CDR2 is YYNGEE. Unmatched junction bases numbered 4, after V lost 0 bases and J lost 3 bases. CDR3: CASSVGAGVDTGELFF. CDR3 nucleotides: TGTGCCAGCAGCGTAGGAGCGGGGGTCGACACCGGGGAGCTGTTTTTT.

The rearrangement uses TRBV20-1 and TRBJ2-1; TRBD2 matches at 11 bases. Germline CDR1 is DFQATT and CDR2 is SNEGSKA (reference sequence). The CDR3 totals 14 residues. V shed 6 bases, J shed 8 bases, and the junction held 9 bases outside the gene matches. In DNA, the CDR3 is TGCAGTGCGAGAACTAGCGGGAGAGGCCATGAGCAGTTCTTC. It yields the protein CSARTSGRGHEQFF.

At least ten counts were recorded for this clonotype. The CDR3 loop reads CASGIITGELFF. CDR3 DNA sequence: TGTGCCAGCGGAATTATTACCGGGGAGCTGTTTTTT. The rearrangement links TRBV12-3 or TRBV12-4 to TRBJ2-2; D not resolved. The CDR3 loop spans 12 amino acids. Trimming cost V 8 bases and J 5 bases, with 9 bases left between them.

The genes are TRBV5-1 and TRBJ2-1; weak D call: TRBD1 (6 bases). The CDR3 has 16 amino acids. The V end was cut by 4 bases, the J end by 2 bases, with 16 bases between. The germline V gene encodes CDR1 SGHRS and CDR2 YFSETQ. The CDR3 bases are TGCGCCAGCAGCGGCGGACTGGGACACACCTACAATGAGCAGTTCTTC. It translates to CASSGGLGHTYNEQFF.

This rearrangement joins TRBV10-2 to TRBJ2-1, with 12 nucleotides matching TRBD2. The CDR3 consists of 13 residues. Germline CDR1 reads WSHSY; CDR2 reads SAAADI. The ends lost 8 bases at V and 9 bases at J; junction bases unmatched: 5. The CDR3 DNA sequence: TGCGCCAGCGAGGCTAGCGGGAGGGGTGAGCAGTTCTTC. Its protein is CASEASGRGEQFF.

Written as DNA, the CDR3 is TGCAGCGTTGAAGATCTTGGAGTTGGCTACACCTTC. As protein: CSVEDLGVGYTF. V gene TRBV29-1 combines with J gene TRBJ1-2; no firm D call. V lost 0 bases to trimming and J lost 7 bases, with 9 bases between them. From germline, CDR1 is SQVTM and CDR2 ANQGSEA. The CDR3 runs to 12 residues.

This clonotype occurred a few times. The V and J genes are TRBV20-1 and TRBJ2-3; D unresolved. CDR3 length equals 15 residues. From germline, CDR1 is DFQATT and CDR2 SNEGSKA (reference sequence). V dropped 1 base and J dropped 0 bases, with 11 bases sitting between them. Here the CDR3 reads CSARVSNPSTDTQYF. The DNA of the CDR3 is TGCAGTGCTAGAGTAAGCAACCCTAGCACAGATACGCAGTATTTT.

This clonotype was seen at least ten times. The J gene is TRBJ2-3, the V gene TRBV6-4; D call uncertain. Trimming cost V 2 bases and J 5 bases, with 11 bases left between them. CDR3 length equals 14 residues. CDR1 is MRHNA, CDR2 SNTAGT, per germline. CDR3 nucleotides: TGTGCCAGCAGTGACCTCGAATGGGGAGATACGCAGTATTTT. Its translation: CASSDLEWGDTQYF.

V usage is TRBV27 and J usage is TRBJ2-1; 9 bases are a match to TRBD2. J lost 8 bases, V lost 6 bases, and 8 bases had no gene match. The CDR3 totals 14 residues. CDR1 and CDR2 (germline): MNHEY, SMNVEV (reference sequence). Here the CDR3 DNA reads TGTGCCAGCAGAACCGCGGGGGGGCCCTATGAGCAGTTCTTC. Encoded protein: CASRTAGGPYEQFF.

This clonotype was counted between two and nine times. This chain links TRBV5-1 with TRBJ1-6, with TRBD1 as a possible D gene (6 bases). Deletions cut 0 bases from V and 6 bases from J, with 13 bases between. Germline V gene lookup returns CDR1 SGHRS and CDR2 YFSETQ. CDR3 length: 16 residues. The CDR3 DNA follows: TGCGCCAGCAGCTTGGAAGCGGTAGGGGGTAATTCACCCCTCCACTTT. Its protein is CASSLEAVGGNSPLHF.